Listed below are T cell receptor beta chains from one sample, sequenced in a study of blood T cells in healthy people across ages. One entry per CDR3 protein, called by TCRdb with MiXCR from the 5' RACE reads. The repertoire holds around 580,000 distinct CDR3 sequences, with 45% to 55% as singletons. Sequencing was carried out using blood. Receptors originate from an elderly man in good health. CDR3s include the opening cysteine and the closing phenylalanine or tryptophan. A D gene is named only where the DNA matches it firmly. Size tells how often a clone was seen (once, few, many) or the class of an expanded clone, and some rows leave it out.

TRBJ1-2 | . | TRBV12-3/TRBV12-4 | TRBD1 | CASSFGTGTRGYTF | TGTGCCAGCAGTTTCGGGACAGGGACTCGTGGCTACACCTTC
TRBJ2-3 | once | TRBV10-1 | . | CASSESKGGLRDTQYF | TGCGCCAGCAGTGAGTCGAAAGGGGGGCTTAGAGATACGCAGTATTTT
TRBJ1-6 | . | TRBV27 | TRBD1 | CASSLSRGQGLWNSPLHF | TGTGCCAGCAGTTTATCCAGGGGACAGGGTTTATGGAATTCACCCCTCCACTTT
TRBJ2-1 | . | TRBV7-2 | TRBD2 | CASSLQPSGSYEQFF | TGTGCCAGCAGCTTACAACCTAGCGGGAGCTATGAGCAGTTCTTC
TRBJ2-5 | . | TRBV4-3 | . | CASSQELGRQETQYF | TGCGCCAGCAGCCAAGAGTTGGGCAGACAAGAGACCCAGTACTTC
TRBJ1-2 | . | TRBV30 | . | CAWSGGQGDGYTF | TGTGCCTGGAGTGGGGGGCAGGGCGATGGCTACACCTTC
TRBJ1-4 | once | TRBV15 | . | CATSSGGRGATNEKLFF | TGTGCCACCAGCAGCGGGGGCAGGGGCGCAACTAATGAAAAACTGTTTTTT
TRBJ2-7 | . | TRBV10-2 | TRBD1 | CASSESGGAYNEQYF | TGCGCCAGCAGTGAGTCAGGGGGCGCCTACAATGAGCAGTACTTC
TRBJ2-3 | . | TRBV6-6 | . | CASSYALGGTDTQYF | TGTGCCAGCAGTTATGCCCTCGGGGGAACAGATACGCAGTATTTT
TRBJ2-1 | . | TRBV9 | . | CASSVAPGTSSYNEQFF | TGTGCCAGCAGCGTAGCTCCAGGGACCAGCTCCTACAATGAGCAGTTCTTC
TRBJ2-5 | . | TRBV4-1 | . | CASSQEVGGETQYF | TGCGCCAGCAGCCAAGAGGTAGGGGGAGAGACCCAGTACTTC
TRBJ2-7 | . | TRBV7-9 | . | CASSLGLGEQYF | TGTGCCAGCAGCTTAGGTCTGGGTGAGCAGTACTTC
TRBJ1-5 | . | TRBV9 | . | CASSVTGVNQPQHF | TGTGCCAGCAGCGTAACGGGAGTTAATCAGCCCCAGCATTTT
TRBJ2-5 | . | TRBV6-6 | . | CASSANTGGEQYF | TGTGCCAGCAGTGCCAATACAGGAGGTGAGCAGTACTTC
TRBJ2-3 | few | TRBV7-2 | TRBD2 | CASSLVGTSGGATDTQYF | TGTGCCAGCAGCTTAGTTGGGACTAGCGGGGGGGCGACAGATACGCAGTATTTT
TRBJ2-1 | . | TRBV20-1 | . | CSPQLSNEQFF | TGCAGTCCCCAGTTGTCCAATGAGCAGTTCTTC
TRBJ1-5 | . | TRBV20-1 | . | CSATHTGSPDSNQPQHF | TGCAGTGCAACCCACACAGGGTCCCCTGATAGCAATCAGCCCCAGCATTTT
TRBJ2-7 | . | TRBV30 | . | CAWSPSRDYEQYF | TGTGCCTGGAGTCCCTCGCGGGACTACGAGCAGTACTTC